This T cell receptor beta chain was captured in a study of T cells of healthy individuals. Using its own MiXCR run on the 5' RACE reads, TCRdb lists one record per CDR3 protein. This table holds tens of thousands of distinct CDR3 sequences, about 17% found once. The CDR3 consists of 13 residues. CDR1 MDHEN and CDR2 SYDVKM come from the germline V gene. V was cut by 0 bases and J by 7 bases, with 9 bases left in between. This clonotype was seen at least ten times. The receptor was derived from a human donor in good health. V is TRBV28 and J is TRBJ1-1; TRBD1 might be the D (6 bases). For the CDR3, the DNA is TGTGCCAGCAGTTTATGGGGGGCTGGTGAAGCTTTCTTT. It encodes CASSLWGAGEAFF.